These 8 T cell receptor beta chains were all obtained from the same sample, sequenced in a study of blood T cell repertoires in COVID-19. The method was immunoSEQ multiplex PCR; TCRdb's version includes in-frame clones alone and lacks a portion of them. Of about 37,000 clones in the sample, about 87% are singletons; the top ten hold approximately 9.5%. The sample was peripheral blood. The receptor source for this set is a human donor in a cohort sampled during active COVID-19.

This rearrangement joins TRBV6-5 to TRBJ1-1; D is perhaps TRBD1 (5 bases). With 6 bases removed from V and 4 bases from J, the gap between germline ends came to 15 bases. Germline V gives CDR1 MNHEY, CDR2 SVGAGI. The CDR3 extends over 14 amino acids. The CDR3 nucleotides read TGTGCCAGCAGCAACCAGTTGGGGGGCACTGAAGCTTTCTTT. Encoded protein: CASSNQLGGTEAFF.

The V call is TRBV27, the J call TRBJ2-1; 10 positions agree with TRBD2. Per germline, CDR1 MNHEY and CDR2 SMNVEV (reference sequence). Trimming at V came to 5 bases and at J to 5 bases, leaving 6 bases not matched to a gene. This CDR3 has 15 residues. CDR3 residues: CASSILAGANNEQFF. Here the CDR3 DNA reads TGTGCCAGCAGTATCCTAGCGGGGGCCAACAATGAGCAGTTCTTC.

The V call is TRBV20-1, the J call TRBJ1-2, with 7 bases aligning to TRBD1. The CDR3 spans 13 residues. J lost 5 bases, V lost 3 bases, and 6 bases had no gene match. Germline-derived CDR1 and CDR2 are DFQATT and SNEGSKA (reference sequence). The CDR3 reads CSASGAGGYGYTF. CDR3 DNA: TGCAGTGCTAGTGGGGCAGGGGGGTATGGCTACACCTTC.

The chain has TRBV21-1 and TRBJ1-5; the DNA was not compared with TRBD1, the D call given in the table. TRBV21-1 is an annotated pseudogene. This CDR3 contains 16 residues. The CDR3 region is CASSKQGEASNQPQHF. CDR3 sequence (DNA): TGTGCCAGCAGCAAACAGGGGGAGGCGAGCAATCAGCCCCAGCATTTT.

V usage is TRBV5-1 and J usage is TRBJ2-3; 8 positions agree with TRBD1. CDR1 SGHRS and CDR2 YFSETQ come from the germline V gene. This CDR3 region has 16 residues. V was clipped by 4 bases and J by 2 bases; unmatched bases: 9. CDR3 nucleotide sequence: TGCGCCAGCAGCCCCCAGCCGGGACAGGACACAGATACGCAGTATTTT. Translated: CASSPQPGQDTDTQYF.

The V call is TRBV4-3, the J call TRBJ2-2, with 8 bases identical to TRBD1. CDR1 and CDR2 (germline): LGHNA, YSLEER. The trim removed 3 bases at V and 3 bases at J, leaving 15 bases unmatched. This CDR3 has 19 amino acids. For the CDR3, the DNA is TGCGCCAGCAGCCACCAACTTCCGTCCAGGGGGCGCGACACCGGGGAGCTGTTTTTT. It codes for CASSHQLPSRGRDTGELFF.

The V gene is TRBV6-2 or TRBV6-3, the J gene TRBJ1-6; the match to TRBD1 covers 7 bases. CDR1 and CDR2 (germline): MNHEY, SVGEGT. This CDR3 is 16 amino acids long. V gave up 2 bases and J gave up 7 bases; unmatched junction bases: 8. The CDR3 region is CASSYDRDIGNSPLHF. The CDR3 DNA reads as TGTGCCAGCAGTTACGACAGGGATATCGGCAATTCACCCCTCCACTTT.

J is TRBJ2-7 and V is TRBV24-1; 8 positions match TRBD2. CDR1 KGHDR and CDR2 SFDVKD come from the germline V gene. CDR3 length: 15 residues. Trimming took 3 bases from V and 6 from J; bases not matched to a gene: 9. Here the CDR3 reads CATSDPGTSVFEQYF. CDR3 sequence (DNA): TGTGCCACCAGTGATCCCGGGACTAGTGTGTTCGAGCAGTACTTC.